Listed below are T cell receptor beta chains from one sample, sequenced in a study of blood T cell repertoires in COVID-19. Method: immunoSEQ multiplex PCR; TCRdb's copy keeps in-frame clones and lacks some. Seen here are 180,000 or so clones, roughly 81% observed once, and the top ten hold roughly 7.5%. Sequenced: peripheral blood. The receptors derive from a man between 35 and 55 years old who had recovered from COVID-19. Each CDR3 is given with its conserved first and last residue. D genes are given only for firm matches. Rows give clone size only sometimes, using once, few, many, or a class for an expanded clone.

>once|TRBV12-5|TRBD2|TRBJ2-5
CASGLSTSGMGTQYF
TGTGCTAGTGGTTTAAGCACTAGCGGGATGGGGACCCAGTACTTC
>NA|TRBV27|NA|TRBJ2-2
CASSLPGSGELFF
TGTGCCAGCAGTTTACCCGGGTCGGGGGAGCTGTTTTTT
>few|TRBV18|NA|TRBJ1-4
CASSPGERVEKLFF
TGTGCCAGCTCACCGGGGGAGCGGGTCGAAAAACTGTTTTTT
>once|TRBV4-1|NA|TRBJ2-1
CASSQLDTHNEQFF
TGCGCCAGCAGCCAACTGGACACTCACAATGAGCAGTTCTTC
>NA|TRBV9|NA|TRBJ2-2
CASSVGGPGELFF
TGTGCCAGCAGCGTAGGGGGGCCCGGGGAGCTGTTTTTT
>NA|TRBV2|TRBD2|TRBJ2-7
CASRNGRLAGAYEQYF
TGTGCCAGCAGGAACGGGCGACTAGCGGGCGCGTACGAGCAGTACTTC
>few|TRBV10-3|TRBD1|TRBJ2-5
CAISEKRRQGSETQYF
TGTGCCATCAGTGAAAAACGAAGACAGGGCTCGGAGACCCAGTACTTC
>few|TRBV1|NA|TRBJ2-5
CTSSQRITLAGAETQYF
TGCACCAGCAGCCAACGAATCACTCTAGCGGGAGCGGAGACCCAGTACTTC
>NA|TRBV12-5|TRBD1|TRBJ1-2
CASGNIYGTGFYGYTF
TGTGCTAGTGGGAATATCTACGGGACAGGGTTTTATGGCTACACCTTC
>NA|TRBV6-4|NA|TRBJ2-7
CASSDCRAPYEQYF
TGTGCCAGCAGTGACTGCAGGGCACCCTACGAGCAGTACTTC
>once|TRBV3-1/TRBV3-2|TRBD1|TRBJ1-3
CASSFRDRGTIYF
TGTGCCAGCAGCTTTCGGGACAGGGGTACCATATATTTT
>NA|TRBV24-1|NA|TRBJ2-1
CATNQGAGDEQFF
TGTGCCACCAATCAGGGGGCGGGGGATGAGCAGTTCTTC
>NA|TRBV12-3/TRBV12-4|NA|TRBJ2-3
CASSVDTQYF
TGTGCCAGCAGCGTAGATACGCAGTATTTT
>NA|TRBV27|NA|TRBJ2-1
CASSLRTFSYNEQFF
TGTGCCAGCAGTTTGAGGACTTTCTCCTACAATGAGCAGTTCTTC
>NA|TRBV27|NA|TRBJ2-1
CASSLTGSPRNEQFF
TGTGCCAGCAGTTTAACCGGGAGCCCGAGAAATGAGCAGTTCTTC
>few|TRBV28|TRBD1|TRBJ1-3
CASRGQGGNTIYF
TGTGCCAGCAGGGGACAGGGTGGAAACACCATATATTTT
>NA|TRBV27|NA|TRBJ1-1
CASSRPARTEAFF
TGTGCCAGCAGTCGCCCCGCCCGGACTGAAGCTTTCTTT
>NA|TRBV6-5|NA|TRBJ1-2
CASRVRQNYGYTF
TGTGCCAGCAGAGTGAGACAGAACTATGGCTACACCTTC
>once|TRBV5-6|TRBD2|TRBJ2-1
CASSLTSGGGTNEQFF
TGTGCCAGCAGCTTGACGAGCGGGGGGGGCACCAATGAGCAGTTCTTC
>NA|TRBV3-1/TRBV3-2|NA|TRBJ1-2
CASSEYYQTSLGYTF
TGTGCCAGCAGCGAATACTACCAGACGTCCTTGGGCTACACCTTC
>NA|TRBV2|NA|TRBJ2-2
CATRGTVNTGELFF
TGTGCCACCCGGGGGACAGTTAACACCGGGGAGCTGTTTTTT
>once|TRBV29-1|NA|TRBJ2-1
CSVAAGTKNEQFF
TGCAGCGTTGCGGCAGGCACGAAAAATGAGCAGTTCTTC
>NA|TRBV7-8|NA|TRBJ2-5
CASRLSPVETQYF
TGTGCCAGCAGACTAAGCCCCGTAGAGACCCAGTACTTC
>few|TRBV7-9|TRBD1|TRBJ1-1
CASSMTGTEAFF
TGTGCCAGCAGCATGACAGGGACTGAAGCTTTCTTT
>NA|TRBV7-8|TRBD2|TRBJ2-5
CASSNRRGGQETQYF
TGTGCCAGCAGCAATCGACGGGGGGGGCAAGAGACCCAGTACTTC
>NA|TRBV7-2|NA|TRBJ1-4
CASSLDRGREKLFF
TGTGCCAGCAGCTTAGATAGGGGCCGTGAAAAACTGTTTTTT
>NA|TRBV24-1|TRBD2|TRBJ2-1
CATSDLGLAGGYEQFF
TGTGCCACCAGTGATTTAGGGCTAGCGGGAGGCTACGAGCAGTTCTTC
>NA|TRBV12-3/TRBV12-4|NA|TRBJ2-3
CASSNRFSDTQYF
TGTGCCAGCAGTAACAGGTTCTCAGATACGCAGTATTTT
>NA|TRBV12-3/TRBV12-4|NA|TRBJ1-1
CASSPEGRTEAFF
TGTGCCAGCAGCCCGGAGGGGAGGACTGAAGCTTTCTTT
>NA|TRBV24-1|TRBD1|TRBJ2-6
CATTGQGASDSGANVLTF
TGTGCCACCACAGGACAGGGGGCTTCCGACTCTGGGGCCAACGTCCTGACTTTC
>NA|TRBV4-1|TRBD1|TRBJ2-7
CASSFRTGDEQYF
TGCGCCAGCAGCTTCCGGACAGGGGACGAGCAGTACTTC
>NA|TRBV12-3/TRBV12-4|TRBD2|TRBJ2-1
CASSRSSGNEQFF
TGTGCCAGCAGCCGATCTAGCGGCAATGAGCAGTTCTTC
>few|TRBV19|TRBD1|TRBJ1-2
CASSITGANSAGYTF
TGTGCCAGTAGTATTACAGGGGCCAACTCTGCCGGCTACACCTTC
>NA|TRBV7-8|NA|TRBJ1-2
CASSATGSIGYTF
TGTGCCAGCAGCGCGACAGGATCTATTGGCTACACCTTC
>NA|TRBV6-6|NA|TRBJ1-5
CASSDNRDQPQHF
TGTGCCAGCAGCGATAACAGGGATCAGCCCCAGCATTTT
>NA|TRBV5-6|NA|TRBJ2-4
CASTGGRNIQYF
TGTGCCAGCACCGGAGGGCGAAACATTCAGTACTTC
>few|TRBV19|TRBD1|TRBJ1-2
CASSISLTGTIGYTF
TGTGCCAGTAGTATTTCCCTGACAGGGACGATTGGCTACACCTTC
>NA|TRBV9|NA|TRBJ1-2
CASSVQGRDGYTF
TGTGCCAGCAGCGTTCAGGGAAGGGATGGCTACACCTTC
>NA|TRBV19|NA|TRBJ1-2
CASSMALYGYTF
TGTGCCAGTAGTATGGCCCTCTATGGCTACACCTTC
>NA|TRBV7-2|NA|TRBJ2-7
CASSSETGGFYEQYF
TGTGCCAGCAGCTCCGAAACCGGGGGTTTCTACGAGCAGTACTTC
>NA|TRBV7-9|NA|TRBJ2-3
CASSLGGATDTQYF
TGTGCCAGCAGCTTAGGTGGGGCCACAGATACGCAGTATTTT
>NA|TRBV28|NA|TRBJ1-3
CASSPLTLGNTIYF
TGTGCCAGCAGCCCCTTAACATTGGGAAACACCATATATTTT